These 21 T cell receptor beta chains came from one sample sequenced in a study of blood T cells in healthy people across ages. A second PCR of roughly 7 to 11 cycles used a sample-barcoded 5' primer and a J-beta primer mix. MiXCR was run by TCRdb on the 5' RACE reads, yielding one entry per CDR3 protein. Here the sample spans approximately 600,000 distinct CDR3 sequences, around 54% being singletons. Sequenced: blood. These receptors were collected from a man aged 60 to 75 in good health.

V usage is TRBV20-1 and J usage is TRBJ2-3, with 13 bases identical to TRBD2. The junction had 4 bases not matched to a gene; V was cut back by 6 bases and J by 4 bases. This CDR3 comprises 14 residues. Germline CDR1 is DFQATT and CDR2 is SNEGSKA (reference sequence). CDR3 sequence (DNA): TGCAGTGCGGGGACTAGCGGGGTAGCAGATACGCAGTATTTT. It encodes CSAGTSGVADTQYF.

This clonotype was observed many times. V is TRBV20-1 and J is TRBJ2-3; 8 nucleotides match TRBD2. Germline V CDR1 and CDR2: DFQATT, SNEGSKA (reference sequence). CDR3 length equals 14 residues. Unmatched junction bases numbered 10, after V lost 6 bases and J lost 5 bases. The CDR3 reads CSAPTGGAGDTQYF. As DNA, the CDR3 is TGCAGTGCCCCTACGGGGGGGGCCGGAGATACGCAGTATTTT.

The chain recombines TRBV9 with TRBJ1-2; tentative D call: TRBD1 (5 bases). V dropped 4 bases and J dropped 2 bases, with 12 bases sitting between them. The CDR3 contains 14 residues. In germline, CDR1 is SGDLS, CDR2 YYNGEE. The CDR3 sequence: CASSPEEGNYGYTF. The CDR3 nucleotides are TGTGCCAGCAGCCCAGAGGAGGGGAACTATGGCTACACCTTC.

This clonotype was seen just once. This chain links TRBV6-6 with TRBJ2-7; 7 bases align to TRBD1. Unmatched junction bases numbered 10, after V lost 7 bases and J lost 1 base. CDR1 and CDR2 (germline): MNHNY, SVGAGI (reference sequence). The CDR3 length is 15 residues. CDR3 DNA: TGTGCCAGCAAACGACAGGGTACAGCTTCCTACGAGCAGTACTTC. As protein: CASKRQGTASYEQYF.

This clonotype was counted only a few times. V gene TRBV7-9 combines with J gene TRBJ2-1; the D gene could be TRBD1 or TRBD2 (6 bases each). The J call may be in error: the DNA end matches TRBJ2-7 better. Germline V CDR1 and CDR2: SEHNR, FQNEAQ (reference sequence). The CDR3 totals 15 residues. CDR3 DNA sequence: TGTGCCAGCAGCGTCAGGGGTGGGGGGCTGTACGAGCAGTACTTC. Translating it yields CASSVRGGGLYEQYF.

The rearrangement uses TRBV4-1 and TRBJ2-2, with 7 bases identical to TRBD1. CDR1 is MGHRA and CDR2 is YSYEKL in the germline V gene. Trimming took 4 bases from V and 7 from J; bases not matched to a gene: 9. The CDR3 runs 15 residues. CDR3 loop: CASSRRDSPNGELFF. CDR3 bases: TGCGCCAGCAGCCGCCGGGACAGCCCCAACGGGGAGCTGTTTTTT.

V gene TRBV5-8 combines with J gene TRBJ2-3, with D possibly being TRBD1 or TRBD2 (5 bases each). Trimming pared 4 bases from V and 14 bases from J, leaving 17 bases between. The CDR3 extends over 12 amino acids. The germline V gene encodes CDR1 SGHTS and CDR2 YDEGEE. Here the CDR3 reads CASSLRDPPLYF. The CDR3 DNA sequence: TGTGCCAGCAGCCTACGGGACCCTCCCTTGTATTTT. Complete variable domain (other parts from reference TRBV5-8 and TRBJ2-3): EAGVTQSPTHLIKTRGQQATLRCSPISGHTSVYWYQQALGLGLQFLLWYDEGEERNRGNFPPRFSGRQFPNYSSELNVNALELEDSALYLCASSLRDPPLYFGPGTRLTVL.

V gene TRBV6-1 combines with J gene TRBJ2-1; D is perhaps TRBD1 (6 bases). Between the trimmed V and J ends, which lost 8 bases and 4 bases, there was a span of 12 bases. Looked up from germline, CDR1 is MNHNS and CDR2 is SASEGT. This CDR3 spans 13 amino acids. The CDR3 DNA follows: TGTGCCAGCCTTCTCAGGGGTTACAATGAGCAGTTCTTC. It codes for CASLLRGYNEQFF.

This clonotype was seen only a few times. The rearrangement links TRBV25-1 to TRBJ2-7; possibly TRBD1 for D (6 bases). Germline V gene sequence: CDR1 MGHDK, CDR2 SYGVNS. The ends were cut back, 1 base at V and 0 bases at J, with 10 bases in the middle. CDR3 length: 15 amino acids. This chain's CDR3 is CASSESTGFSYEQYF. The DNA for the CDR3 is TGTGCCAGCAGTGAATCGACAGGTTTCTCCTACGAGCAGTACTTC.

V gene TRBV7-9 combines with J gene TRBJ1-2, with D uncertain. The germline CDR1 and CDR2 sequences are SEHNR and FQNEAQ (reference sequence). The CDR3 consists of 14 residues. Trimming pared 10 bases from V and 4 bases from J, leaving 19 bases between. DNA of the CDR3: TGTGCCACCCGTAATGGGCCGGCGGGCTATGGCTACACCTTC. Its protein is CATRNGPAGYGYTF.

CDR3 in amino acids: CASSQGTLNTGELFF. The CDR3 nucleotides are TGCGCCAGCAGCCAAGGGACACTCAACACCGGGGAGCTGTTTTTT. The rearrangement uses TRBV4-1 and TRBJ2-2; D is possibly TRBD1 (5 bases). Trimming took 1 base from V and 2 from J, leaving 8 bases between them. CDR3 length equals 15 residues. Germline assignment: CDR1 MGHRA and CDR2 YSYEKL.

This rearrangement joins TRBV20-1 to TRBJ2-1; 8 nucleotides line up with TRBD2. Losses at the gene ends were 5 bases for V and 9 bases for J; bases not matched to a gene: 3. This CDR3 has 11 residues. In germline, CDR1 is DFQATT, CDR2 SNEGSKA (reference sequence). CDR3 in DNA: TGCAGTGCTCGAGCGGGGGTTGAGCAGTTCTTC. Its protein product is CSARAGVEQFF.

This sequence joins TRBV19 and TRBJ1-1; possibly TRBD1 for D (5 bases). The CDR3 has 13 residues. The germline V and J ends were trimmed by 5 bases and 9 bases, with 16 bases remaining between them. Germline values: CDR1 LNHDA, CDR2 SQIVND (reference sequence). The CDR3: CASSLSGRGKAFF. The DNA of the CDR3 is TGTGCCAGTAGTCTGTCGGGGAGGGGAAAAGCTTTCTTT.

V and J are TRBV4-1 and TRBJ2-1; D is perhaps TRBD1 or TRBD2 (6 bases each). The CDR3 has 15 residues. The V end lost 4 bases, the J end lost 8 bases, and 18 bases lay between the germline ends. The germline CDR1 and CDR2 sequences are MGHRA and YSYEKL. The CDR3 DNA reads as TGCGCCAGCAGCCCGGGGGCGGGGATCCTTGATGAGCAGTTCTTC. Its translation: CASSPGAGILDEQFF.

This clonotype showed up just a few times. J is TRBJ2-7 and V is TRBV9; 7 bases line up with TRBD1. This CDR3 has 15 residues. Germline V gene lookup returns CDR1 SGDLS and CDR2 YYNGEE. V lost 4 bases, J lost 2 bases, and 9 bases stayed unmatched. In DNA form, the CDR3 reads TGTGCCAGCAGCTTTAGCCGGGACAGTACCTACGAGCAGTACTTC. Amino acid sequence: CASSFSRDSTYEQYF.

This clonotype has just a few counts. The gene calls are TRBV12-3 or TRBV12-4 and TRBJ2-7; D may be TRBD1 (5 bases). V dropped 3 bases and J dropped 3 bases, with 12 bases sitting between them. The CDR3 sequence is 14 residues long. CDR3 loop: CASSLGQGYYEQYF. In nucleotides, the CDR3 is TGTGCCAGCAGTTTGGGGCAGGGCTACTACGAGCAGTACTTC.

In this sample, this clonotype turned up once. The CDR3 here is CASTRDLPADTQYF. CDR3 nucleotide sequence: TGTGCCAGCACCCGGGACCTACCGGCAGATACGCAGTATTTT. The rearrangement uses TRBV12-3 or TRBV12-4 and TRBJ2-3; D may be TRBD1 or TRBD2 (5 bases each). Trimming took off 7 bases at V and 4 bases at J, with 15 bases between the two ends. The CDR3 is 14 amino acids.

As regards this clonotype: Mismatch with germline at one junction end may stem from a read error. The chain employs TRBV20-1 and TRBJ1-3; TRBD1 aligns across 9 bases. There are 15 residues in the CDR3. Germline values: CDR1 DFQATT, CDR2 SNEGSKA (reference sequence). CDR3 sequence (DNA): TGCAGTGCTAGAGGTGACAGGGGGATAGGAAACACCGTATATTTT. Its protein product is CSARGDRGIGNTVYF.

V and J are TRBV4-2 and TRBJ1-2; TRBD1 matches at 8 bases. This CDR3 comprises 15 residues. With V trimmed by 1 base and J by 4 bases, 5 bases remained unmatched. Looked up from germline, CDR1 is LGHNA and CDR2 is YNFKEQ. The CDR3: CASSQGTGGGYGYTF. The CDR3 DNA follows: TGTGCCAGCAGCCAAGGTACAGGGGGTGGCTATGGCTACACCTTC.

The chain uses TRBV28 and TRBJ2-7; the D is unclear. Germline-derived CDR1 and CDR2 are MDHEN and SYDVKM. V gave up 5 bases and J gave up 9 bases, with 14 bases separating them. This CDR3 spans 12 amino acids. Here the CDR3 DNA reads TGTGCCAGCAGTCCCCGGGCCTCGTGGCAGTACTTC. Protein: CASSPRASWQYF.

This chain connects TRBV27 to TRBJ2-3, with D possibly being TRBD1 (6 bases). V lost 6 bases to trimming and J lost 0 bases, with 16 bases between them. Germline CDR1 and CDR2: MNHEY and SMNVEV (reference sequence). This CDR3 spans 16 amino acids. CDR3 coding DNA: TGTGCCAGCAGCTCCCGGACAGTCCGGAGCACAGATACGCAGTATTTT. Translated, it gives CASSSRTVRSTDTQYF.